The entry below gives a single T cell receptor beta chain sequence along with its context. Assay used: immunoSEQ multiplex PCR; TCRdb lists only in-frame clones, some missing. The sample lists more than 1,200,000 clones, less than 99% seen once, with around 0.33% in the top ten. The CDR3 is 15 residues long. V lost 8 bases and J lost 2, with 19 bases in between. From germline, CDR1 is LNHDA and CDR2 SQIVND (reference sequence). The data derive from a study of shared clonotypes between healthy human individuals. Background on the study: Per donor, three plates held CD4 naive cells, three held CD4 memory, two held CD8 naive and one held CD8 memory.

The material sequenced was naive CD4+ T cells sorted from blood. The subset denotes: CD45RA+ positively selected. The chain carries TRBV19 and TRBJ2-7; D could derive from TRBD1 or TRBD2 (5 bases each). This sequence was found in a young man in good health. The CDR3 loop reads CASGLTRGETYEQYF. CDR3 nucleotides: TGTGCCAGTGGGCTAACAAGAGGGGAAACCTACGAGCAGTACTTC.